The 32 T cell receptor beta chains given below trace back to one sample, sequenced in a study of cytomegalovirus exposure and HLA in healthy donors. The study ran its PCR with 60 Vbeta and 13 Jbeta primers. Data came from immunoSEQ multiplex PCR; TCRdb stores just in-frame clones and leaves some out. Of 200,000 or so clones detected, approximately 88% appear once; the ten largest clones hold roughly 0.7%. Sequencing used PBMCs. These receptors all stem from a boy between 2 and 10 years old in good health and CMV-seronegative.

The chain combines TRBV2 with TRBJ1-1, with D hard to call. CDR3 length: 13 amino acids. Per the germline V gene, CDR1 is SNHLY and CDR2 is FYNNEI. V was clipped by 4 bases and J by 0 bases, with 6 bases between them. The CDR3 spells CASSVYMNTEAFF. As DNA, the CDR3 is TGTGCCAGCAGTGTTTATATGAACACTGAAGCTTTCTTT.

The chain has TRBV28 and TRBJ1-5; D remains unclear. The CDR3 is made up of 12 amino acids. V shed 7 bases and J shed 6 bases, with 10 bases lying between them. Per germline, CDR1 MDHEN and CDR2 SYDVKM. In nucleotides, the CDR3 is TGTGCCAGCAAAAGAGGAGTTCAGCCCCAGCATTTT. Protein: CASKRGVQPQHF.

This sequence joins TRBV18 and TRBJ1-1; D is unresolved. The germline gives CDR1 KGHSH, CDR2 LQKENI. Trimming pared 0 bases from V and 6 bases from J, leaving 8 bases between. There are 13 residues in the CDR3. CDR3 loop: CASSPPLPPEAFF. The CDR3 coding sequence is TGTGCCAGCTCACCACCACTCCCTCCTGAAGCTTTCTTT.

The chain employs TRBV30 and TRBJ1-2; 7 bases line up with TRBD1. The CDR3 length is 13 residues. Germline V gene data show CDR1 as GTSNPN and CDR2 as SVGIG (reference sequence). V lost 2 bases, J lost 5 bases, and 5 bases stayed unmatched. Here the CDR3 reads CAWSLGTDYGYTF. The CDR3, as DNA: TGTGCCTGGAGTCTCGGGACAGATTATGGCTACACCTTC.

The count of this clone is one. The chain recombines TRBV5-1 with TRBJ1-4; perhaps TRBD1 as D (5 bases). Germline V gene sequence: CDR1 SGHRS, CDR2 YFSETQ. Trimming left V 4 bases short and J 8 bases short, with 18 bases between. The CDR3 loop spans 15 amino acids. CDR3 DNA sequence: TGCGCCAGCAGCGCGGGACCGGCATCAAAAGAAAAACTGTTTTTT. As protein: CASSAGPASKEKLFF.

The rearrangement joins TRBV29-1 to TRBJ1-1; D is undetermined. The CDR3 has 12 residues. CDR1 SQVTM and CDR2 ANQGSEA come from the germline V gene. Trimming cost V 3 bases and J 3 bases, with 8 bases left between them. CDR3 protein: CSVDNTHTEAFF. CDR3 bases: TGCAGCGTTGACAACACGCACACTGAAGCTTTCTTT.

This clone was seen just once. This chain uses TRBV15 with TRBJ1-1, with no clear D. Looked up from germline, CDR1 is LNHNV and CDR2 is YYDKDF (reference sequence). Trimming took off 2 bases at V and 7 bases at J, with 11 bases between the two ends. This CDR3 is 13 amino acids long. CDR3 residues: CATSRPGLSEAFF. The CDR3 DNA reads as TGTGCCACCAGCAGACCAGGTCTAAGTGAAGCTTTCTTT.

This sequence joins TRBV7-9 and TRBJ2-7, with 10 bases lining up with TRBD2. The CDR3 is 15 amino acids. CDR1 is SEHNR, CDR2 FQNEAQ, per germline (reference sequence). After removal of 2 bases from V and 2 bases from J, the junction contained 3 bases not matched to a gene. The CDR3 DNA is TGTGCCAGCAGCTTAAGAGCGGGAGGGCCCTACGAGCAGTACTTC. This gives the protein CASSLRAGGPYEQYF.

This clone came up once. The rearrangement joins TRBV7-3 to TRBJ2-3, with 9 positions matching TRBD1. V lost 6 bases and J lost 4; bases outside the gene matches: 8. This CDR3 contains 15 residues. Germline loops: CDR1 SGHTA, CDR2 FQGTGA. The CDR3 loop is CASSFGQGNADTQYF. The CDR3 nucleotides are TGTGCCAGCAGTTTTGGACAGGGGAATGCAGATACGCAGTATTTT. The variable domain in full, completed from reference TRBV7-3 and TRBJ2-3, reads GAGVSQTPSNKVTEKGKYVELRCDPISGHTALYWYRQSLGQGPEFLIYFQGTGAADDSGLPNDRFFAVRPEGSVSTLKIQRTERGDSAVYLCASSFGQGNADTQYFGPGTRLTVL.

J is TRBJ2-7 and V is TRBV2; no firm D call. V lost 8 bases, J lost 6 bases, and 8 bases lay in between. The CDR3 spans 10 residues. Germline assignment: CDR1 SNHLY and CDR2 FYNNEI. Here the CDR3 DNA reads TGTGCCAGCCGTAGTGCCGAGCAGTACTTC. It translates to CASRSAEQYF. The whole variable domain, remainder taken from reference TRBV2 and TRBJ2-7, is EPEVTQTPSHQVTQMGQEVILRCVPISNHLYFYWYRQILGQKVEFLVSFYNNEISEKSEIFDDQFSVERPDGSNFTLKIRSTKLEDSAMYFCASRSAEQYFGPGTRLTVT.

The chain combines TRBV7-2 with TRBJ2-1; TRBD2 is a possible D gene (6 bases). The V end lost 5 bases, the J end lost 6 bases, and 20 bases lay between the germline ends. The CDR3 loop spans 16 amino acids. Per germline, CDR1 SGHTA and CDR2 FQGNSA. Here the CDR3 DNA reads TGTGCCAGCAGCCCCTCACCGGGAGATGTTGGCAATGAGCAGTTCTTC. This gives the protein CASSPSPGDVGNEQFF.

The chain is built from TRBV6-1 and TRBJ2-7; 10 bases map to TRBD1. This CDR3 has 14 amino acids. Germline V CDR1 and CDR2: MNHNS, SASEGT. The V and J ends lost 6 bases and 9 bases, in that order; junction bases with no gene match: 11. DNA for the CDR3: TGTGCCAGCAGCCGACAGGGGGCGCGGGGCGGGCAGTACTTC. Translated: CASSRQGARGGQYF.

J is TRBJ2-3 and V is TRBV6-1; 7 bases are shared with TRBD1. The germline gives CDR1 MNHNS, CDR2 SASEGT. V was pared by 11 bases and J by 6 bases, with 8 bases of the junction left unmatched. The CDR3 totals 12 residues. The CDR3 DNA is TGTGCCTCCCGACAGGGAGCTGATACGCAGTATTTT. This gives the protein CASRQGADTQYF.

This chain joins TRBV7-2 and TRBJ2-3, with TRBD1 matching over 8 bases. Trimming removed 4 bases from V and 8 bases from J; junction bases left unmatched: 5. The length of the CDR3 is 13 residues. Germline V gene sequence: CDR1 SGHTA, CDR2 FQGNSA. DNA of the CDR3: TGTGCCAGCAGCTCCGGACAGGGAGGTACGCAGTATTTT. Encoded protein: CASSSGQGGTQYF.

The V and J genes are TRBV13 and TRBJ2-1; TRBD1 agrees at 12 bases. Germline lookup yields CDR1 PRHDT and CDR2 FYEKMQ (reference sequence). After removal of 6 bases from V and 7 bases from J, the junction contained 7 bases not matched to a gene. The CDR3 runs 15 residues. CDR3 protein: CASRAGTGGWNEQFF. CDR3 DNA: TGTGCCAGCAGAGCCGGGACAGGGGGCTGGAATGAGCAGTTCTTC.

The J gene is TRBJ1-2, the V gene TRBV10-3; 8 bases fit TRBD1. The V and J ends lost 0 bases and 6 bases, in that order; junction bases with no gene match: 3. This CDR3 comprises 14 residues. CDR1 is ENHRY and CDR2 is SYGVKD in the germline V gene. CDR3 sequence (DNA): TGTGCCATCAGTGAGTCCCAGGGGGCGGATGGCTACACCTTC. Residues: CAISESQGADGYTF.

J is TRBJ1-1 and V is TRBV5-6; 7 bases are shared with TRBD1. This CDR3 has 16 amino acids. From germline, CDR1 is SGHDT and CDR2 YYEEEE. V trimming: 1 base; J trimming: 1 base; junction bases outside the gene matches: 7. In DNA, the CDR3 is TGTGCCAGCAGCTTGTTTGTAAGGGGGCCGAACACTGAAGCTTTCTTT. Amino acids: CASSLFVRGPNTEAFF.

The rearrangement uses TRBV9 and TRBJ1-1, with D uncertain. The CDR3 spans 13 residues. Trimming stripped 3 bases from V and 1 base from J, with 7 bases between. Germline loops: CDR1 SGDLS, CDR2 YYNGEE. The CDR3 loop is CASSGVPNTEAFF. The CDR3 coding sequence is TGTGCCAGCAGCGGAGTCCCGAACACTGAAGCTTTCTTT.

V usage is TRBV7-8 and J usage is TRBJ1-2; 7 nucleotides agree with TRBD1. Germline trimming cut 5 bases from V and 6 bases from J; bases unmatched to any gene: 9. There are 14 residues in the CDR3. CDR1 and CDR2 (germline): SGHVS, FQNEAQ. The CDR3 coding sequence is TGTGCCAGCAGCCGGCTAGACAGGGACCATGGCTACACCTTC. This gives the protein CASSRLDRDHGYTF.

The rearrangement joins TRBV2 to TRBJ2-5, with D perhaps TRBD2 (7 bases). Germline lookup yields CDR1 SNHLY and CDR2 FYNNEI. This CDR3 region has 16 residues. Trimming removed 7 bases from V and 2 bases from J, with 20 bases in between. This chain's CDR3 is CASTRGASRAQETQYF. For the CDR3, the DNA is TGTGCCAGCACTCGGGGGGCTTCCCGGGCTCAAGAGACCCAGTACTTC.

The CDR3 DNA follows: TGTGCCAGCAGCAAAGAACGAGCGGGGGGGCGGGGAAGCTCCTACAATGAGCAGTTCTTC. Protein: CASSKERAGGRGSSYNEQFF. The chain couples TRBV21-1 to TRBJ2-1; the DNA was not used to check the table's D call, TRBD2. TRBV21-1 is tagged as a pseudogene. The CDR3 covers 20 residues.

The gene calls are TRBV9 and TRBJ2-1; maybe TRBD2 (6 bases). The length of the CDR3 is 15 residues. V was cut by 5 bases and J by 10 bases, with 22 bases left in between. CDR1 SGDLS and CDR2 YYNGEE come from the germline V gene. CDR3 nucleotide sequence: TGTGCCAGCAGACCCCCCGGGGCTGGAGGGGAGGAGCAGTTCTTC. It encodes CASRPPGAGGEEQFF.

This clone has more than one count but fewer than ten. The CDR3 loop is CAWSVGQGVYEQYF. The CDR3 bases are TGTGCCTGGAGTGTTGGGCAGGGGGTCTACGAGCAGTACTTC. The rearrangement joins TRBV30 to TRBJ2-7, with 7 bases matching TRBD1. J gave up 3 bases and V 0 bases, and 5 bases lay outside the gene matches. CDR3 length: 14 residues. Germline lookup yields CDR1 GTSNPN and CDR2 SVGIG (reference sequence). Complete variable domain (other parts from reference TRBV30 and TRBJ2-7): SQTIHQWPATLVQPVGSPLSLECTVEGTSNPNLYWYRQAAGRGLQLLFYSVGIGQISSEVPQNLSASRPQDRQFILSSKKLLLSDSGFYLCAWSVGQGVYEQYFGPGTRLTVT.

J is TRBJ2-1 and V is TRBV6-1; 9 bases match TRBD2. The CDR3 totals 14 residues. Trimming took 6 bases from V and 3 from J; bases not matched to a gene: 3. Germline CDR1 reads MNHNS; CDR2 reads SASEGT. The DNA of the CDR3 is TGTGCCAGCAGGGCTAGCGGGAACTACAATGAGCAGTTCTTC. Its translation is CASRASGNYNEQFF.

This clone was detected only once. The chain carries TRBV23-1 and TRBJ2-5; D is perhaps TRBD2 (6 bases). TRBV23-1 carries the ORF label, with uncertain function. Trimming pared 0 bases from V and 10 bases from J, leaving 24 bases between. This CDR3 region has 17 residues. The CDR3 loop reads CASSQSRRDSTPGGQYF. The CDR3 DNA sequence: TGCGCCAGCAGTCAATCTAGGCGGGACTCTACTCCAGGAGGCCAGTACTTC.

This clone came up once. V and J are TRBV5-1 and TRBJ2-7, with 12 nucleotides matching TRBD2. CDR1 and CDR2 (germline): SGHRS, YFSETQ. The CDR3 sequence is 17 residues long. The V segment lost 6 bases and the J segment 2 bases; nucleotides outside the gene matches: 12. The CDR3 reads CASNPGLAGTHPYEQYF. For the CDR3, the DNA is TGCGCCAGCAACCCGGGACTAGCGGGTACCCACCCCTACGAGCAGTACTTC.

This rearrangement joins TRBV6-1 to TRBJ2-7; 10 bases line up with TRBD1. V lost 1 base, J lost 4 bases, and 1 base stayed unmatched. The germline CDR1 and CDR2 sequences are MNHNS and SASEGT. CDR3 length: 14 amino acids. The CDR3 DNA follows: TGTGCCAGCAGTGAAGGGGGACAGGGGTACGAGCAGTACTTC. Amino acid sequence: CASSEGGQGYEQYF.

The gene calls are TRBV29-1 and TRBJ2-1; possibly TRBD2 for D (6 bases). Trimming removed 4 bases at V and 5 bases at J, with 9 bases between. The length of the CDR3 is 12 residues. The germline V gene encodes CDR1 SQVTM and CDR2 ANQGSEA. DNA of the CDR3: TGCAGCGTTGCGGGGGAACACAATGAGCAGTTCTTC. This translates into CSVAGEHNEQFF.

This rearrangement joins TRBV19 to TRBJ2-1; 7 nucleotides agree with TRBD1. CDR1 is LNHDA and CDR2 is SQIVND in the germline V gene (reference sequence). The CDR3 covers 14 residues. Germline trimming cut 6 bases from V and 4 bases from J; bases unmatched to any gene: 6. CDR3 sequence: CASRTGTAYNEQFF. Written as DNA, the CDR3 is TGTGCCAGTAGAACCGGGACAGCTTACAATGAGCAGTTCTTC.

In this sample, this clone turned up a few times. The genes are TRBV5-1 and TRBJ1-4, with 9 bases fitting TRBD1. V trimming: 5 bases; J trimming: 7 bases; junction bases outside the gene matches: 9. The germline V gene encodes CDR1 SGHRS and CDR2 YFSETQ. This CDR3 contains 15 residues. The CDR3 DNA reads TGCGCCAGCAGTGGGGGCACAGGGGGCGGTGAAAAACTGTTTTTT. It translates to CASSGGTGGGEKLFF. The complete variable domain, with remaining parts taken from reference TRBV5-1 and TRBJ1-4, reads KAGVTQTPRYLIKTRGQQVTLSCSPISGHRSVSWYQQTPGQGLQFLFEYFSETQRNKGNFPGRFSGRQFSNSRSEMNVSTLELGDSALYLCASSGGTGGGEKLFFGSGTQLSVL.

The chain links TRBV6-1 to TRBJ2-7; 9 bases are a match to TRBD1. Germline CDR1 is MNHNS and CDR2 is SASEGT. V lost 5 bases to trimming and J lost 3 bases; unmatched junction nucleotides: 5. The CDR3 extends over 14 amino acids. The CDR3 bases are TGTGCCAGCAGTCCACAGGGGGCAGGCTACGAGCAGTACTTC. The encoded protein is CASSPQGAGYEQYF.

This chain joins TRBV5-6 and TRBJ1-5, with D unclear. This CDR3 comprises 16 residues. Germline CDR1 reads SGHDT; CDR2 reads YYEEEE. V was cut by 0 bases and J by 0 bases, with 10 bases left in between. In DNA form, the CDR3 reads TGTGCCAGCAGCTTGGGGAACAGCTATAGCAATCAGCCCCAGCATTTT. Protein sequence: CASSLGNSYSNQPQHF.